This is a list of T cell receptor beta chains from one sample in a study of T-cell memory formation after mild COVID-19. TCRdb recomputed calls from the 5' RACE reads with MiXCR, one row per CDR3 protein. This sample carries about 150,000 distinct CDR3 sequences, around 15% of them seen once, and the ten largest clones take around an eighth. The sequencing sample was made of PBMCs or a T cell subset sorted from them (not recorded which). These receptors originate from an adult woman who had mild COVID-19 (a few samples of this study predate the infection). Cell type and time point are not known. Each CDR3 is given with its conserved first and last residue. A D gene is named only where the DNA matches it firmly. Only part of the rows carry a size: once, few, many, or a class if the clone is expanded.

clone size	D gene	V gene	CDR3 length	J gene	CDR3 protein	CDR3 DNA
.	.	TRBV5-1	13	TRBJ1-2	CASSQDGGYGYTF	TGCGCCAGCAGCCAGGACGGCGGGTATGGCTACACCTTC
.	TRBD2	TRBV6-5	13	TRBJ2-3	CASRGTSADTRYF	TGTGCCAGCAGGGGGACTAGCGCAGATACGCGGTATTTT
.	TRBD1	TRBV29-1	12	TRBJ2-5	CSGWTGGETQYF	TGCAGCGGATGGACAGGGGGAGAGACCCAGTACTTC
.	.	TRBV11-2	14	TRBJ2-5	CASSLDQGQETQYF	TGTGCCAGCAGCTTAGATCAGGGTCAAGAGACCCAGTACTTC
.	TRBD2	TRBV15	15	TRBJ2-1	CATSRGGGGTNEQFF	TGTGCCACCAGCAGGGGAGGCGGGGGGACCAATGAGCAGTTCTTC
.	.	TRBV7-2	14	TRBJ2-1	CASSLASTPNEQFF	TGTGCCAGCAGCTTAGCCTCAACCCCAAATGAGCAGTTCTTC
.	TRBD1	TRBV3-1	17	TRBJ1-5	CASSHGQGALLIQPQHF	TGTGCCAGCAGCCATGGACAGGGGGCGCTGTTGATTCAGCCCCAGCATTTT
few	.	TRBV5-1	16	TRBJ2-5	CASSRDPGRFKETQYF	TGCGCCAGCAGCAGGGATCCTGGACGGTTCAAAGAGACCCAGTACTTC
.	.	TRBV18	15	TRBJ2-1	CASSPPERPYNEQFF	TGTGCCAGCTCACCACCGGAACGGCCCTACAATGAGCAGTTCTTC
few	.	TRBV27	14	TRBJ1-4	CASRGGATNEKLFF	TGTGCCAGTCGGGGTGGAGCAACTAATGAAAAACTGTTTTTT
.	.	TRBV19	14	TRBJ1-1	CASSSRGRTAEAFF	TGTGCCAGTAGTTCCCGGGGCCGGACAGCTGAAGCTTTCTTT